The next 10 T cell receptor beta chains were all read from a single sample in a study of blood T cell repertoires in COVID-19. Profiled with immunoSEQ multiplex PCR; TCRdb holds only in-frame clones, not every one. The sample shows more than 70,000 clones, roughly 83% of them seen only once. Sequenced sample: peripheral blood. These receptors originate from a human donor in a cohort sampled during active COVID-19.

This rearrangement joins TRBV11-2 to TRBJ2-7; D possibly corresponds to TRBD1 (5 bases). CDR1 SGHAT and CDR2 FQNNGV come from the germline V gene. The CDR3 has 14 residues. V lost 4 bases, J lost 0 bases, and 10 bases lay in between. The CDR3 bases are TGTGCCAGCAGCTACCAGGGAAGCTCCTACGAGCAGTACTTC. Translated: CASSYQGSSYEQYF.

The chain couples TRBV13 to TRBJ2-2, with 9 nucleotides matching TRBD2. Germline CDR1 is PRHDT and CDR2 is FYEKMQ (reference sequence). The CDR3 runs 15 residues. J gave up 4 bases and V 6 bases, and 6 bases lay outside the gene matches. CDR3: CASRLSGSGTGELFF. In DNA, the CDR3 is TGTGCCAGCAGACTTAGCGGGAGCGGCACCGGGGAGCTGTTTTTT.

V gene TRBV6-6 combines with J gene TRBJ2-2, with a weak D call TRBD1 (6 bases). Germline V lookup: CDR1 MNHNY, CDR2 SVGAGI (reference sequence). V shed 2 bases and J shed 8 bases, with 15 bases lying between them. CDR3 size: 15 residues. The CDR3 DNA is TGTGCCAGCAGTTACCAATCGACAGGTTCTGGGGAGCTGTTTTTT. Amino acid sequence: CASSYQSTGSGELFF.

This clone was seen only once. This chain uses TRBV5-8 with TRBJ1-5, with D maybe TRBD1 (6 bases). Germline loops: CDR1 SGHTS, CDR2 YDEGEE. Trimming took off 4 bases at V and 3 bases at J, with 17 bases between the two ends. The CDR3 is made up of 16 amino acids. The CDR3 loop reads CASSTGQPLPNQPQHF. The CDR3 DNA sequence: TGTGCCAGCAGCACCGGACAGCCCCTACCCAATCAGCCCCAGCATTTT.

The chain recombines TRBV7-2 with TRBJ2-5; possible D gene TRBD2, 6 bases. The CDR3 is 13 residues long. Per the germline V gene, CDR1 is SGHTA and CDR2 is FQGNSA. V was trimmed by 5 bases and J by 12 bases, leaving 19 bases between them. CDR3 amino acids: CASSPRTTSKKYF. Here the CDR3 DNA reads TGTGCCAGCAGCCCGAGGACTACCTCTAAAAAGTACTTC. The full variable domain, its missing parts supplied by reference TRBV7-2 and TRBJ2-5, is GAGVSQSPSNKVTEKGKDVELRCDPISGHTALYWYRQSLGQGLEFLIYFQGNSAPDKSGLPSDRFSAERTGGSVSTLTIQRTQQEDSAVYLCASSPRTTSKKYFGPGTRLLVL.

The V gene is TRBV4-3, the J gene TRBJ2-5; D possibly corresponds to TRBD2 (7 bases). The CDR3 covers 14 residues. V dropped 2 bases and J dropped 9 bases, with 16 bases sitting between them. Germline V gives CDR1 LGHNA, CDR2 YSLEER. CDR3 region: CASSQQRGGGSQYF. The CDR3 DNA reads TGCGCCAGCAGCCAACAACGGGGAGGGGGGTCCCAGTACTTC.

The gene calls are TRBV19 and TRBJ2-7; 10 bases are a match to TRBD2. The CDR3 runs to 14 residues. V shed 7 bases, J shed 4 bases, and the junction held 7 bases outside the gene matches. Per germline, CDR1 LNHDA and CDR2 SQIVND (reference sequence). CDR3 loop: CASNSGRAGYEQYF. Written as DNA, the CDR3 is TGTGCCAGTAACAGCGGGAGGGCCGGGTACGAGCAGTACTTC.

The V gene is TRBV5-4, the J gene TRBJ2-3, with TRBD1 matching over 7 bases. The CDR3 has 14 amino acids. CDR1 is SGHNT and CDR2 is YYREEE in the germline V gene (reference sequence). V gave up 4 bases and J gave up 0 bases; unmatched junction bases: 2. The chain's CDR3 is CASSVTGSTDTQYF. CDR3 coding DNA: TGTGCCAGCAGCGTGACAGGGAGCACAGATACGCAGTATTTT.

The chain links TRBV15 to TRBJ1-6, with D possibly matching TRBD1 (6 bases). The CDR3 spans 15 residues. V was clipped by 0 bases and J by 8 bases, with 11 bases between them. Germline CDR1 is LNHNV and CDR2 is YYDKDF (reference sequence). The CDR3 spells CATSRDQGGDSPLHF. For the CDR3, the DNA is TGTGCCACCAGCAGAGATCAAGGGGGTGATTCACCCCTCCACTTT.

The chain links TRBV10-3 to TRBJ2-3; 11 bases agree with TRBD2. CDR3 length equals 17 residues. Looked up from germline, CDR1 is ENHRY and CDR2 is SYGVKD. Losses at the gene ends were 0 bases for V and 2 bases for J; bases not matched to a gene: 4. CDR3 sequence reads: CAISESTSGINTDTQYF. The CDR3, as DNA: TGTGCCATCAGTGAGTCGACTAGCGGGATTAACACAGATACGCAGTATTTT.